One sample yielded the 30 T cell receptor beta chains listed below, sequenced in a study of T-cell reconstitution after alpha-beta-depleted transplantation in children. The TCRbeta library was prepared with unique molecular identifiers. TCRdb re-called the PCR reads with MiXCR, one entry per CDR3 protein. The sample holds roughly 310,000 distinct CDR3 sequences, approximately 23% seen once. The source material was PBMCs, mostly from graft donor cells, sampled 180 days after TCRalphabeta/CD19-depleted stem cell transplant. These receptors were obtained from a male patient younger than 18 who had a stem cell transplant for acute lymphoblastic leukemia, so the T cells may come from the graft donor.

This clonotype was found a few times. The CDR3 bases are TGTGCCAGCATCCGCGGGACAGGGGAACAAGAGACCCAGTACTTC. Amino acids: CASIRGTGEQETQYF. The chain joins TRBV7-6 to TRBJ2-5; TRBD1 aligns across 10 bases. This CDR3 has 15 amino acids. Germline V gene sequence: CDR1 SGHVS, CDR2 FNYEAQ. The V segment lost 7 bases and the J segment 2 bases; nucleotides outside the gene matches: 7.

This clonotype was observed a few times. The chain joins TRBV5-5 to TRBJ2-7, with 10 positions matching TRBD1. The germline V gene has CDR1 SGHKS and CDR2 YYEKEE (reference sequence). This CDR3 is built from 16 residues. V lost 3 bases, J lost 5 bases, and 11 bases stayed unmatched. CDR3 bases: TGTGCCAGCAGCTCCCTCCTGACAGGGGGCTTAAACGAGCAGTACTTC. Amino acid sequence: CASSSLLTGGLNEQYF.

In its sample, this clonotype was seen a few times. The V gene is TRBV4-2, the J gene TRBJ2-1, with D possibly matching TRBD2 (5 bases). Germline assignment: CDR1 LGHNA and CDR2 YNFKEQ. The CDR3 runs to 17 residues. The ends were cut back, 4 bases at V and 3 bases at J, with 19 bases in the middle. In DNA, the CDR3 is TGTGCCAGCAGCCCTGAGAGTGATAGCGAGAGCTACAATGAGCAGTTCTTC. The encoded protein is CASSPESDSESYNEQFF.

This clonotype was seen a handful of times. The chain links TRBV15 to TRBJ2-5; D gene uncertain. From germline, CDR1 is LNHNV and CDR2 YYDKDF (reference sequence). V shed 8 bases and J shed 1 base, with 5 bases lying between them. This CDR3 contains 11 residues. CDR3 coding DNA: TGTGCCACCGGGCCCCAAGAGACCCAGTACTTC. It yields the protein CATGPQETQYF.

There are a few counts of this clonotype. The chain couples TRBV2 to TRBJ2-3; D not resolved. The CDR3 contains 15 residues. CDR1 SNHLY and CDR2 FYNNEI come from the germline V gene. V was shortened by 3 bases and J by 0 bases, with 10 bases between the two germline ends. The CDR3 region is CASSEATASTDTQYF. The DNA of the CDR3 is TGTGCCAGCAGTGAGGCCACCGCTAGCACAGATACGCAGTATTTT.

Only a few counts were recorded for this clonotype. The chain couples TRBV12-3 or TRBV12-4 to TRBJ2-1; 14 nucleotides line up with TRBD2. V gave up 3 bases and J gave up 15 bases; unmatched junction bases: 4. This CDR3 region has 13 residues. CDR3 nucleotides: TGTGCCAGCAGTTTTGGACTAGCGGGAGGCGGGTTCTTC. Translated, it gives CASSFGLAGGGFF.

The chain is built from TRBV6-5 and TRBJ2-1; TRBD2 aligns across 7 bases. CDR1 MNHEY and CDR2 SVGAGI come from the germline V gene. The CDR3 has 14 amino acids. J lost 8 bases, V lost 2 bases, and 6 bases had no gene match. CDR3 DNA: TGTGCCAGCAGTTACGGCGGGAGTGGCTATGAGCAGTTCTTC. It translates to CASSYGGSGYEQFF.

This clonotype was counted many times. The V call is TRBV12-3 or TRBV12-4, the J call TRBJ2-1; 10 bases match TRBD2. V gave up 6 bases and J gave up 9 bases; unmatched junction bases: 17. CDR3 length: 17 amino acids. CDR3 amino acids: CASSKYSSGSKWIEQFF. DNA for the CDR3: TGTGCCAGCAGCAAGTACTCTAGCGGGAGTAAGTGGATTGAGCAGTTCTTC.

This sequence joins TRBV19 and TRBJ2-5, with 7 bases identical to TRBD2. There are 17 residues in the CDR3. Germline V gives CDR1 LNHDA, CDR2 SQIVND (reference sequence). V was pared by 4 bases and J by 3 bases, with 14 bases of the junction left unmatched. Here the CDR3 reads CASSTLAENNRKETQYF. The CDR3 bases are TGTGCCAGTAGTACCCTAGCGGAGAATAATAGGAAAGAGACCCAGTACTTC.

The chain links TRBV29-1 to TRBJ2-1; no clear D. CDR1 SQVTM and CDR2 ANQGSEA come from the germline V gene. The CDR3 covers 11 residues. The germline V and J ends were trimmed by 6 bases and 6 bases, with 9 bases remaining between them. The CDR3 spells CSVVTANEQFF. The CDR3 DNA reads as TGCAGCGTAGTTACCGCCAATGAGCAGTTCTTC.

A word on this clonotype: One end of the junction fails to match germline, which may point to a read error. The chain joins TRBV7-2 to TRBJ2-6, with D maybe TRBD1 (5 bases). Looked up from germline, CDR1 is SGHTA and CDR2 is FQGNSA. The CDR3 has 16 residues. CDR3 amino acids: CASSPRHLSGAIVLTF. The CDR3 bases are TGTGCCAGCAGCCCCCGACATCTCTCTGGGGCCATCGTCCTGACTTTC.

The chain links TRBV28 to TRBJ2-7; 11 bases are a match to TRBD2. V dropped 6 bases and J dropped 6; count of bases not matched to a gene: 7. Germline CDR1 MDHEN, CDR2 SYDVKM. This CDR3 has 14 amino acids. CDR3 in amino acids: CASSPGTSGPEQYF. As DNA, the CDR3 is TGTGCCAGCAGCCCCGGGACTAGCGGCCCCGAGCAGTACTTC.

This clonotype appeared a few times. This rearrangement joins TRBV5-1 to TRBJ2-2; a possible D gene is TRBD1 (5 bases). Germline lookup yields CDR1 SGHRS and CDR2 YFSETQ. This CDR3 has 15 residues. Trimming took 6 bases from V and 2 from J, leaving 14 bases between them. CDR3 in amino acids: CASTRRTPNTGELFF. The CDR3 DNA follows: TGCGCCAGCACCCGGCGGACACCCAACACCGGGGAGCTGTTTTTT.

The sample holds a few counts of this clonotype. J is TRBJ2-7 and V is TRBV9; D possibly corresponds to TRBD2 (6 bases). Germline values: CDR1 SGDLS, CDR2 YYNGEE. The V end was cut by 4 bases, the J end by 5 bases, with 13 bases between. The CDR3 has 13 amino acids. The CDR3: CASSPSGLDEQYF. In DNA, the CDR3 is TGTGCCAGCAGCCCCTCGGGACTTGACGAGCAGTACTTC.

This chain connects TRBV20-1 to TRBJ2-7; D might be TRBD2 (6 bases). The V gene's germline CDR1 is DFQATT and CDR2 SNEGSKA (reference sequence). The CDR3 extends over 15 amino acids. Deletions cut 3 bases from V and 3 bases from J, with 18 bases between. CDR3 amino acids: CSASPGSGEDYEQYF. As DNA, the CDR3 is TGCAGTGCTAGCCCGGGGTCCGGGGAGGACTACGAGCAGTACTTC.

This chain uses TRBV24-1 with TRBJ2-3; 8 bases fit TRBD2. The CDR3 is 17 amino acids. In germline, CDR1 is KGHDR, CDR2 SFDVKD. The V gene end was trimmed by 5 bases and the J gene end by 2 bases; junction bases not matched to a gene: 11. The CDR3 region is CATSGPLPGGFTDTQYF. As DNA, the CDR3 is TGTGCCACCAGTGGCCCCCTACCGGGGGGGTTCACAGATACGCAGTATTTT.

This clonotype was observed a handful of times. The J gene is TRBJ2-5, the V gene TRBV5-5, with a tentative D call TRBD2 (7 bases). In germline, CDR1 is SGHKS, CDR2 YYEKEE (reference sequence). V gave up 2 bases and J gave up 2 bases, with 13 bases separating them. The CDR3 runs to 15 residues. Here the CDR3 reads CASSLVRGLQETQYF. The CDR3 DNA is TGTGCCAGCAGCTTAGTCAGGGGACTACAAGAGACCCAGTACTTC. The entire variable domain, with the rest obtained from reference TRBV5-5 and TRBJ2-5, is as follows: DAGVTQSPTHLIKTRGQQVTLRCSPISGHKSVSWYQQVLGQGPQFIFQYYEKEERGRGNFPDRFSARQFPNYSSELNVNALLLGDSALYLCASSLVRGLQETQYFGPGTRLLVL.

Concerning this clonotype itself: Relative to the germline gene, one junction end is altered; a read error may explain this. The CDR3 here is CASCPKGLASKTGELFF. The DNA of the CDR3 is TGCGCCAGCTGCCCGAAGGGACTAGCTTCGAAGACCGGGGAGCTGTTTTTT. The chain employs TRBV5-1 and TRBJ2-2; 9 bases fit TRBD2. The CDR3 spans 17 residues. CDR1 and CDR2 (germline): SGHRS, YFSETQ.

This clonotype turned up a few times. The chain joins TRBV5-1 to TRBJ2-1, with D unresolved. Germline-derived CDR1 and CDR2 are SGHRS and YFSETQ. The CDR3 loop spans 16 amino acids. V lost 0 bases, J lost 0 bases, and 10 bases lay in between. In DNA, the CDR3 is TGCGCCAGCAGCTTGGGCGGATACTACTCCTACAATGAGCAGTTCTTC. This translates into CASSLGGYYSYNEQFF. Together with reference TRBV5-1 and TRBJ2-1, the CDR3 gives the full variable domain: KAGVTQTPRYLIKTRGQQVTLSCSPISGHRSVSWYQQTPGQGLQFLFEYFSETQRNKGNFPGRFSGRQFSNSRSEMNVSTLELGDSALYLCASSLGGYYSYNEQFFGPGTRLTVL.

This sequence joins TRBV7-3 and TRBJ2-6, with 7 bases fitting TRBD2. Germline V gives CDR1 SGHTA, CDR2 FQGTGA. The CDR3 has 18 amino acids. The J segment lost 0 bases and the V segment lost 1 base, leaving 6 bases of the junction unmatched. CDR3 in DNA: TGTGCCAGCAGCTTAAAGCCTAGCGGACGCTCTGGGGCCAACGTCCTGACTTTC. Translation gives CASSLKPSGRSGANVLTF.

This clonotype has only a few counts. The V gene is TRBV7-8, the J gene TRBJ2-3, with TRBD1 identical over 8 bases. V lost 0 bases, J lost 4 bases, and 6 bases stayed unmatched. The CDR3 is 16 residues long. CDR1 is SGHVS, CDR2 FQNEAQ, per germline. CDR3 nucleotides: TGTGCCAGCAGCTTAGCGCCCAGGGGGCTCGCAGATACGCAGTATTTT. Protein sequence: CASSLAPRGLADTQYF. Combining the CDR3 with reference TRBV7-8 and TRBJ2-3 gives the whole variable domain GAGVSQSPRYKVAKRGQDVALRCDPISGHVSLFWYQQALGQGPEFLTYFQNEAQLDKSGLPSDRFFAERPEGSVSTLKIQRTQQEDSAVYLCASSLAPRGLADTQYFGPGTRLTVL.

The chain couples TRBV25-1 to TRBJ2-5, with 10 bases identical to TRBD2. Germline V gives CDR1 MGHDK, CDR2 SYGVNS. The trim removed 1 base at V and 5 bases at J, leaving 4 bases unmatched. The CDR3 has 15 residues. Written as DNA, the CDR3 is TGTGCCAGCAGTGAATTAAGAGCGGGAGGGGAGACCCAGTACTTC. It translates to CASSELRAGGETQYF.

This clonotype has just a few counts. This chain uses TRBV24-1 with TRBJ2-2; 10 nucleotides match TRBD1. Trimming took 6 bases from V and 6 from J; bases not matched to a gene: 12. CDR3 length: 17 amino acids. In germline, CDR1 is KGHDR, CDR2 SFDVKD. The CDR3 region has the DNA TGTGCCACCAGTACTCCGCCCGGGACAGGGGACGCCGGGGAGCTGTTTTTT. Encoded protein: CATSTPPGTGDAGELFF.

The V and J genes are TRBV5-1 and TRBJ2-3; D perhaps matches TRBD1 (6 bases). The CDR3 covers 13 residues. CDR1 and CDR2 from the germline V gene are SGHRS and YFSETQ. Trimming cost V 3 bases and J 5 bases, with 10 bases left between them. Here the CDR3 reads CASSYRVEDTQYF. As DNA, the CDR3 is TGCGCCAGCAGCTACAGGGTTGAAGATACGCAGTATTTT.

This clonotype was counted a single time. This rearrangement joins TRBV9 to TRBJ1-1; the match to TRBD1 covers 8 bases. V gave up 3 bases and J gave up 5 bases; unmatched junction bases: 12. Germline CDR1 and CDR2: SGDLS and YYNGEE. CDR3 size: 16 residues. DNA of the CDR3: TGTGCCAGCAGCGAAGGGACAGGTTTGGGTGGGACTGAAGCTTTCTTT. The encoded protein is CASSEGTGLGGTEAFF.

This clonotype was detected only a few times. This chain links TRBV27 with TRBJ2-7; TRBD1 or TRBD2 may be the D gene (5 bases each). The V and J ends lost 7 bases and 1 base respectively, with 17 bases between them. The CDR3 sequence is 15 residues long. The germline V gene encodes CDR1 MNHEY and CDR2 SMNVEV (reference sequence). The CDR3 spells CASTKPGTHSYEQYF. The DNA for the CDR3 is TGTGCCAGCACCAAACCCGGGACCCATTCCTACGAGCAGTACTTC.

This clonotype occurred a few times. The chain has TRBV19 and TRBJ1-1, with D uncertain. Germline values: CDR1 LNHDA, CDR2 SQIVND (reference sequence). Deletions cut 3 bases from V and 0 bases from J, with 8 bases between. The CDR3 has 14 amino acids. The CDR3 nucleotides read TGTGCCAGTAGTATTGCCGGGCTGAACACTGAAGCTTTCTTT. It codes for CASSIAGLNTEAFF.

This clonotype was seen a handful of times. V is TRBV4-1 and J is TRBJ2-7, with D maybe TRBD2 (6 bases). V was shortened by 0 bases and J by 2 bases, with 14 bases between the two germline ends. This CDR3 contains 16 residues. Germline loops: CDR1 MGHRA, CDR2 YSYEKL. The CDR3 sequence: CASSQDWRERAYEQYF. The DNA for the CDR3 is TGCGCCAGCAGCCAAGATTGGAGGGAGAGGGCCTACGAGCAGTACTTC.

J is TRBJ2-5 and V is TRBV7-8, with D perhaps matching TRBD2 (6 bases). V was trimmed by 4 bases and J by 3 bases, leaving 21 bases between them. This CDR3 contains 17 residues. Germline V CDR1 and CDR2: SGHVS, FQNEAQ. In DNA, the CDR3 is TGTGCCAGCAGCTCGTGGACTATCCTACACTTAAAAGAGACCCAGTACTTC. Protein: CASSSWTILHLKETQYF.

The table lists this clonotype with a few counts. This chain joins TRBV27 and TRBJ2-1; no clear D gene. CDR1 and CDR2 from the germline V gene are MNHEY and SMNVEV (reference sequence). Deletions cut 5 bases from V and 5 bases from J, with 13 bases between. This CDR3 has 14 residues. The CDR3 region is CASSPYRLDNEQFF. Here the CDR3 DNA reads TGTGCCAGCAGTCCTTATCGCCTTGACAATGAGCAGTTCTTC.